The 2 T cell receptor beta chains given below trace back to one sample, sequenced in a study of blood T cell repertoires in COVID-19 (dated by TCRdb to 2020 to 2022). Receptor amplification or capture employed the immunoSEQ multiplex PCR assay. The table comes from immuneACCESS by way of TCRdb, which keeps in-frame sequences with V and J called. Part of the clones is missing from these tables; in studies checked, under half for an unresolved V gene and the rest for unknown reasons. Present in this sample are about 330,000 clones, 86% of which were seen just once. The top ten hold about 1.7% of the sample. Sequencing used peripheral blood. The receptors were sampled from a woman in her forties or fifties with acute or convalescent COVID-19.

The chain employs TRBV9 and TRBJ2-7, with TRBD1 identical over 10 bases. The CDR3 length is 16 residues. Germline-derived CDR1 and CDR2 are SGDLS and YYNGEE. The trim removed 3 bases at V and 1 base at J, leaving 7 bases unmatched. DNA for the CDR3: TGTGCCAGCAGCGACTCCCGGGACAGGGGATCCTACGAGCAGTACTTC. Protein: CASSDSRDRGSYEQYF.

V is TRBV7-9 and J is TRBJ1-4; the D is unclear. V gave up 1 base and J gave up 7 bases, with 10 bases separating them. This CDR3 is 14 amino acids long. Germline CDR1 and CDR2: SEHNR and FQNEAQ (reference sequence). CDR3 sequence: CASSLGGIGEKLFF. The DNA of the CDR3 is TGTGCCAGCAGCTTAGGAGGAATAGGTGAAAAACTGTTTTTT.